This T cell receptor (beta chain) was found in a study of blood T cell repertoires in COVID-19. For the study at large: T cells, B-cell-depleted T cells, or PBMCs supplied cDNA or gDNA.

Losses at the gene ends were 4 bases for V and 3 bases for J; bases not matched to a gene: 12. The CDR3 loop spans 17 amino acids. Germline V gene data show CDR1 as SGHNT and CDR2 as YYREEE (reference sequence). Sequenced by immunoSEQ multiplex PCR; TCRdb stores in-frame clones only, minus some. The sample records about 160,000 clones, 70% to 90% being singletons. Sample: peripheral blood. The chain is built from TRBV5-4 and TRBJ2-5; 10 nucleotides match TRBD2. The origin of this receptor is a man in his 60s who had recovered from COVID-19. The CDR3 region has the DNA TGTGCCAGCAGCAAAGGAGGAGCGGGGGGGCCAGAAGAGACCCAGTACTTC. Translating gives CASSKGGAGGPEETQYF.